Below are 2 T cell receptor beta chains sequenced from a single sample in a study of cytomegalovirus exposure and HLA in healthy donors. The study ran its PCR with 60 Vbeta and 13 Jbeta primers. Using immunoSEQ multiplex PCR, the repertoire was profiled, and TCRdb retains in-frame clones only, with some absent. The sample includes approximately 150,000 clones, roughly nine tenths seen only once; the top ten take 0.75% to 0.95%. The sample was PBMCs. The receptor source for this set is a woman between 25 and 40 years old in good health and CMV-seronegative.

The chain links TRBV5-1 to TRBJ2-5, with TRBD2 identical over 14 bases. There are 15 residues in the CDR3. The germline CDR1 and CDR2 sequences are SGHRS and YFSETQ. The ends lost 3 bases at V and 4 bases at J; junction bases unmatched: 2. The CDR3 sequence is CASSSTSGRGETQYF. CDR3 nucleotide sequence: TGCGCCAGCAGCTCGACTAGCGGGAGGGGAGAGACCCAGTACTTC. Using reference TRBV5-1 and TRBJ2-5 for the parts outside the CDR3, the full variable domain is KAGVTQTPRYLIKTRGQQVTLSCSPISGHRSVSWYQQTPGQGLQFLFEYFSETQRNKGNFPGRFSGRQFSNSRSEMNVSTLELGDSALYLCASSSTSGRGETQYFGPGTRLLVL.

The V call is TRBV9, the J call TRBJ2-7; 7 positions agree with TRBD1. Germline CDR1 is SGDLS and CDR2 is YYNGEE. The V and J ends lost 7 bases and 4 bases, in that order; junction bases with no gene match: 5. This CDR3 contains 12 residues. Here the CDR3 reads CASRQGAYEQYF. The CDR3 nucleotides read TGTGCCAGCCGACAGGGCGCATACGAGCAGTACTTC.